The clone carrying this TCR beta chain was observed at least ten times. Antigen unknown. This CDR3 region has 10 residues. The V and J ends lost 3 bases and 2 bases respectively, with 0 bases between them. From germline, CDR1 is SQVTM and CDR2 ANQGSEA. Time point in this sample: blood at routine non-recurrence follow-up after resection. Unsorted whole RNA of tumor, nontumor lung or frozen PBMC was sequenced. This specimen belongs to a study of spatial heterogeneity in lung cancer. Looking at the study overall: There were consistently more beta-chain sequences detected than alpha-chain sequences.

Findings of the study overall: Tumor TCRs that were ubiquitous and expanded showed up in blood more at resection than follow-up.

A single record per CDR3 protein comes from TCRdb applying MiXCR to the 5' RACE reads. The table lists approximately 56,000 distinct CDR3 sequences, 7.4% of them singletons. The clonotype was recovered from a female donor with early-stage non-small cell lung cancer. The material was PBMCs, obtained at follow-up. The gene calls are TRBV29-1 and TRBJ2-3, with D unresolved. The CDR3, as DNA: TGCAGCGTTGACACAGATACGCAGTATTTT. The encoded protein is CSVDTDTQYF.